The rows below give T cell receptor beta chains drawn from one sample of a study of prognosis after radiotherapy for stage I lung cancer. TCRdb fed the multiplex PCR reads into MiXCR, producing one record per CDR3 protein. The sample contains tens of thousands of distinct CDR3 sequences, roughly 25% of which appear only once. The sequencing used PBMCs, collected before or after stereotactic body radiation therapy (not recorded which). These receptor sequences come from a donor over 45 with non-small cell lung cancer. CDR3s include the opening cysteine and the closing phenylalanine or tryptophan.

v_call cdr3_aa
TRBV18 CASSPGINGNSPLHF
TRBV2 CASLRDGELFF
TRBV6-1 CASSEEYGLAGGQGQYF
TRBV9 CASSVGSLGDMNTEAFF
TRBV5-1 CASSYYGYTF
TRBV28 CASSFPRAPYGYTF
TRBV6-1 CASSLDSLGYTF
TRBV20-1 CSARVGGSETQYF
TRBV6-4 CASSSEGARGQGYTF
TRBV5-1 CASSPRGGQGNTEAFF
TRBV18 CASSTPTDTQYF
TRBV3-1 CASSSVETEAFF
TRBV7-9 CASSPDRGRQETQYF
TRBV5-1 CASSLDPNEKLFF
TRBV20-1 CSGLPRDWYREQYF
TRBV5-6 CASSSTAFYGYTF
TRBV18 CASSPPDSNSGDTQYF
TRBV27 CASSAADTTYEQYF
TRBV6-1 CASIFYGTGPNNEQFF
TRBV19 CASRRGSGETDTQYF
TRBV19 CASQQGDGADTQYF
TRBV29-1 CSVSGSYLYNEQFF
TRBV15 CATSRVHLGQGRSSYNEQFF
TRBV2 CASSESRLAFNEQFF
TRBV9 CASSLGTGGNTIYF
TRBV10-3 CAHSGSLFEKLFF
TRBV6-9 CASSYGVGQNTEAFF
TRBV28 CASSLGRAALFF
TRBV5-5 CASSPRTGVGNTEAFF
TRBV7-3 CASSPEPNTGELFF
TRBV9 CASSPGEDYSGNTIYF
TRBV19 CASSSAAGGRSTDTQYF
TRBV20-1 CSVGQDKNQPQHF
TRBV11-3 CASSLGDGDSYEQYF
TRBV2 CASSENEFLRDGYTF
TRBV6-1 CASRPGQSNTEAFF
TRBV27 CASSFSGSGTSGRKAGELFF
TRBV2 CASIERQTDGSTF
TRBV20-1 CSARDFGRRQGEPTDTQYF
TRBV7-7 CASSLTGSQGTQYF
TRBV5-4 CASISPDTEALF
TRBV3-1 CASSHTGDHGQPQHF
TRBV9 CASTADSYNEQFF
TRBV3-1 CASNSQDFRGLDTGELFF
TRBV7-9 CASSPSGSIEQYF
TRBV19 CASNLGPDYNEQFF
TRBV28 CASSSRGGSSYEQYF
TRBV5-1 CASSPGRGGNGYEQYF
TRBV6-1 CASSGTRSAGYIF
TRBV15 CATSSGGVGNQPQHF